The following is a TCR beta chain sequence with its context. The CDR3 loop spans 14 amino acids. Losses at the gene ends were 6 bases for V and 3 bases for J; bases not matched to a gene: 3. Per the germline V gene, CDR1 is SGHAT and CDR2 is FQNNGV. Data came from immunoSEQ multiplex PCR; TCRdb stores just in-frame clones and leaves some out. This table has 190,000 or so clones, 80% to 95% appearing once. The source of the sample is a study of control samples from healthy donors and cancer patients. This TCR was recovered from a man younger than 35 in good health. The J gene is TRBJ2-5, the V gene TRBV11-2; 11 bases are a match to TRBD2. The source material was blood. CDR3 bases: TGTGCCAGCAGACGACTAGCGGGGAAAGAGACCCAGTACTTC. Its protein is CASRRLAGKETQYF.